The 20 T cell receptor beta chains below all came from one sample that was sequenced in a study of blood T cell repertoires in COVID-19 (dated by TCRdb to about 2020). The library came from the immunoSEQ multiplex PCR assay. The source is immuneACCESS, and TCRdb retained only in-frame sequences with V and J called. Part of the clones is not carried over; for the studies checked, unresolved V genes explain less than half of this, and the remainder is unexplained. The sample data list some 150,000 clones, and approximately 85% of these were observed just once. Over 2.5% of the sample belongs to the ten largest clones. Sequenced: peripheral blood. The receptors originated from a human donor with acute or convalescent COVID-19. The donor label of this sample is uncertain.

The chain is built from TRBV30 and TRBJ2-5; no definite D call. Germline lookup yields CDR1 GTSNPN and CDR2 SVGIG (reference sequence). The CDR3 totals 14 residues. Trimming removed 1 base at V and 1 base at J, with 10 bases between. CDR3 DNA sequence: TGTGCCTGGAGTGGTGACACAATCCAAGAGACCCAGTACTTC. Its translation: CAWSGDTIQETQYF.

The rearrangement joins TRBV2 to TRBJ1-6; TRBD1 might be the D (5 bases). Trimming pared 2 bases from V and 6 bases from J, leaving 11 bases between. CDR1 SNHLY and CDR2 FYNNEI come from the germline V gene. The CDR3 length is 15 residues. CDR3 in DNA: TGTGCCAGCAGTGAATCAGACAGAAGTAATTCACCCCTCCACTTT. Protein sequence: CASSESDRSNSPLHF.

This sequence joins TRBV7-8 and TRBJ2-7; the match to TRBD2 covers 8 bases. The V gene's germline CDR1 is SGHVS and CDR2 FQNEAQ. The CDR3 totals 15 residues. The CDR3 DNA reads TGTGCCAGCAGCCTAGCGGGCCCTTTCGGGGGCGAGCAGTACGTC. Translation gives CASSLAGPFGGEQYV.

The V call is TRBV6-5, the J call TRBJ1-2; weak D call: TRBD1 (6 bases). V lost 6 bases to trimming and J lost 3 bases, with 14 bases between them. This CDR3 is built from 14 residues. Germline V gene lookup returns CDR1 MNHEY and CDR2 SVGAGI. CDR3 in DNA: TGTGCCAGCAGCTTACTAGGGGGGGACTATGGCTACACCTTC. This sequence encodes CASSLLGGDYGYTF.

CDR3 DNA: TGTGCCAGCAGCCGGACAGTTTACACTGAAGCTTTCTTT. It specifies CASSRTVYTEAFF. This rearrangement joins TRBV11-1 to TRBJ1-1; possible D gene TRBD1, 6 bases. Looked up from germline, CDR1 is SGHAT and CDR2 is FQDESV (reference sequence). The ends were cut back, 5 bases at V and 3 bases at J, with 10 bases in the middle. CDR3 length: 13 residues.

The chain has TRBV2 and TRBJ1-3, with TRBD1 matching 7 bases. Germline lookup yields CDR1 SNHLY and CDR2 FYNNEI. V was pared by 6 bases and J by 2 bases, with 7 bases of the junction left unmatched. The CDR3 has 15 amino acids. The CDR3 spells CASRDRGTAGNTIYF. The CDR3 region has the DNA TGTGCCAGCAGGGACCGAGGGACAGCTGGAAACACCATATATTTT.

V usage is TRBV10-3 and J usage is TRBJ2-3; the D gene is possibly TRBD1 (5 bases). CDR3 size: 14 residues. The ends were cut back, 5 bases at V and 3 bases at J, with 12 bases in the middle. Germline CDR1 is ENHRY and CDR2 is SYGVKD. The CDR3: CAISRRAGTDTQYF. Written as DNA, the CDR3 is TGTGCCATCAGTCGCCGCGCAGGGACAGATACGCAGTATTTT.

The genes are TRBV7-2 and TRBJ1-5; 8 nucleotides align to TRBD1. V was clipped by 5 bases and J by 5 bases; unmatched bases: 5. This CDR3 comprises 14 residues. The V gene's germline CDR1 is SGHTA and CDR2 FQGNSA. CDR3 coding DNA: TGTGCCAGCAGCCCGGGGACAGGAGATCAGCCCCAGCATTTT. Its protein product is CASSPGTGDQPQHF.

V gene TRBV27 combines with J gene TRBJ1-1; 7 bases fit TRBD1. In germline, CDR1 is MNHEY, CDR2 SMNVEV (reference sequence). The CDR3 loop spans 16 amino acids. The J segment lost 3 bases and the V segment lost 3 bases, leaving 10 bases of the junction unmatched. This CDR3 reads CASSFIRQGLHTEAFF. The DNA of the CDR3 is TGTGCCAGCAGTTTTATCAGACAGGGACTTCACACTGAAGCTTTCTTT.

V usage is TRBV7-9 and J usage is TRBJ1-2, with D hard to call. The CDR3 loop spans 14 amino acids. V gave up 2 bases and J gave up 4 bases, with 11 bases separating them. Germline V CDR1 and CDR2: SEHNR, FQNEAQ (reference sequence). The CDR3 protein is CASSLSSEIYGYTF. The CDR3 nucleotides read TGTGCCAGCAGCTTAAGTTCAGAAATCTATGGCTACACCTTC.

V and J are TRBV20-1 and TRBJ2-7; D gene unclear. The ends were cut back, 1 base at V and 11 bases at J, with 9 bases in the middle. The CDR3 loop spans 10 amino acids. In germline, CDR1 is DFQATT, CDR2 SNEGSKA (reference sequence). The CDR3 DNA reads TGCAGTGCTAGAGGAGTGGTCGAGTACTTC. Translating gives CSARGVVEYF.

This CDR3 reads CASSQVRNTEAFF. The CDR3, as DNA: TGTGCCAGCAGCCAAGTGAGAAACACTGAAGCTTTCTTT. This chain connects TRBV14 to TRBJ1-1; D remains unclear. This CDR3 comprises 13 residues. Germline V lookup: CDR1 SGHDN, CDR2 FVKESK. The germline V and J ends were trimmed by 1 base and 2 bases, with 5 bases remaining between them.

The chain couples TRBV9 to TRBJ2-7; 8 bases fit TRBD1. The junction had 10 bases not matched to a gene; V was cut back by 4 bases and J by 7 bases. Per the germline V gene, CDR1 is SGDLS and CDR2 is YYNGEE. CDR3 length: 14 amino acids. The CDR3 nucleotides read TGTGCCAGCAGCAACTACGGACAGGGTTGGGAGCAGTACTTC. Translating gives CASSNYGQGWEQYF.

This clone appeared once. This chain connects TRBV3-1 (or the pseudogene TRBV3-2) to TRBJ2-7, with a weak D call TRBD1 (6 bases). Germline V CDR1 and CDR2: LGHDT, YNNKEL (reference sequence). The CDR3 is made up of 15 amino acids. V was clipped by 0 bases and J by 12 bases, with 21 bases between them. The DNA of the CDR3 is TGTGCCAGCAGCCAAGAGGGGGCAGGAATCCCCCTCGTGTACTTC. It specifies CASSQEGAGIPLVYF.

J is TRBJ1-6 and V is TRBV6-5; 7 bases are a match to TRBD1. Germline V gene data show CDR1 as MNHEY and CDR2 as SVGAGI. This CDR3 has 15 residues. V gave up 5 bases and J gave up 8 bases; unmatched junction bases: 9. This CDR3 reads CASSLSYQGDSPLHF. The CDR3 nucleotides read TGTGCCAGCAGTCTTTCATATCAGGGGGATTCACCCCTCCACTTT.

The chain carries TRBV24-1 and TRBJ1-5, with TRBD1 matching over 8 bases. V lost 4 bases and J lost 0; bases outside the gene matches: 7. The CDR3 spans 17 residues. The germline CDR1 and CDR2 sequences are KGHDR and SFDVKD. Here the CDR3 reads CATSDEDRDHSNQPQHF. DNA of the CDR3: TGTGCCACCAGTGACGAGGACAGGGACCATAGCAATCAGCCCCAGCATTTT.

The rearrangement joins TRBV10-3 to TRBJ1-1; a weak D match, TRBD1 (5 bases). CDR1 ENHRY and CDR2 SYGVKD come from the germline V gene. The V end was cut by 7 bases, the J end by 0 bases, with 6 bases between. This CDR3 region has 12 residues. The CDR3 coding sequence is TGTGCCATCAAGGACATGAACACTGAAGCTTTCTTT. Its translation is CAIKDMNTEAFF.

The chain employs TRBV19 and TRBJ1-4; D possibly corresponds to TRBD1 (6 bases). Germline lookup yields CDR1 LNHDA and CDR2 SQIVND (reference sequence). The CDR3 runs 12 residues. Trimming cost V 7 bases and J 6 bases, with 9 bases left between them. CDR3 loop: CASKGGYEKLFF. CDR3 nucleotides: TGTGCCAGTAAAGGGGGTTATGAAAAACTGTTTTTT.

The V gene is TRBV6-2 or TRBV6-3, the J gene TRBJ1-2; D is possibly TRBD1 (5 bases). V shed 2 bases and J shed 5 bases, with 15 bases lying between them. Germline CDR1 MNHEY, CDR2 SVGEGT. The CDR3 has 15 amino acids. The CDR3 spells CASSYRSTGLYGYTF. In DNA, the CDR3 is TGTGCCAGCAGTTACAGGTCTACGGGACTTTATGGCTACACCTTC.

In this sample, this clone turned up a few times. The chain combines TRBV30 with TRBJ2-2; 11 nucleotides match TRBD2. From germline, CDR1 is GTSNPN and CDR2 SVGIG (reference sequence). V lost 0 bases and J lost 4; bases outside the gene matches: 7. There are 17 residues in the CDR3. CDR3 sequence: CAWSVLAGDLGTGELFF. In nucleotides, the CDR3 is TGTGCCTGGAGTGTACTAGCGGGAGATCTCGGCACCGGGGAGCTGTTTTTT.